This T cell receptor (beta chain) was captured by sequencing in a study of beta chain features in type 1 diabetes listed by TCRdb under 2018. Describing the broader study: No differences in mean age, gender distribution, total cell number or subset yield were found between patients and healthy donors. A total of 107,917,701 sorted cells were examined across all samples, and RNA yield correlated strongly with the number of cells per subset. In the study, TCRB repertoires of sorted circulating CD4+ T cell subsets from recently diagnosed type 1 diabetes patients were compared with those of matched healthy donors. Naive and central memory subsets were obtained from all 30 or so donors, but regulatory and stem cell-like memory subsets were isolated from only 8 patients and roughly eight healthy donors.

All of the isolated RNA was reverse transcribed with the High Capacity cDNA Reverse Transcription Kit, so expressed TCRB transcripts were sequenced. Naive, central memory and regulatory T cell samples underwent deep immunoSEQ sequencing, averaging about 3.57 million total reads per sample. Sorted cells were lysed in RLT buffer, and RNA was extracted using DNase-treated RNeasy Micro or Mini kits according to cell number. To prevent cross-contamination, each cell subset was processed individually, whereas patient and healthy donor samples were processed jointly. The immunoSEQ multiplex PCR was used to amplify TCRB sequences from cDNA, yielding 87-bp fragments that span the CDR3 region. Sequencing of the amplicons was performed on the Illumina HiSeq platform. The authors processed their data as follows. Synthetic template baselines were used to correct PCR bias computationally, reads within Hamming distance 2 were collapsed, and singletons that could not be merged were discarded. By aligning reads against IMGT, V, D and J genes, CDR3 length, and insertions or deletions at six rearrangement sites were assigned. Within each subset, clonotype counts were normalized to sorted cell number, and only after that were true diversity and Gini coefficients computed with the tcR R package. The overlap coefficient, calculated on TCRB nucleotide sequences, was used to measure repertoire sharing. As a proxy for the pre-selection repertoire, out-of-frame TCRB sequences from naive cells were analyzed. Held by TCRdb, this immuneACCESS table contains in-frame sequences only and omits some clones. Under half of the omission traces to an unresolved V gene where checked; the cause of the rest is unknown. V, J and clone size are taken as reported in that table, and D and trimming were inferred from the DNA itself. Within this sample are under 900,000 clones, with roughly a sixth of them counted one time only. Of the sample, around 0.02% falls within the top ten clones.

Study-wide findings and limitations: Naive, central memory and regulatory TCRB repertoires appeared to be more alike among patients than among healthy donors. Sequencing cDNA rather than genomic DNA could over-represent highly expressing activated cells, although activation and CD3 levels did not differ between groups. Because the HLA sub-analyses included only small numbers of individuals, any influence of HLA type on TCRB rearrangement was left unresolved. Shorter templates might have been favored by PCR, but patient and control samples were amplified and corrected together, so both groups would have been affected equally by any skew. A moderate but significant shortening of TCRB CDR3 length was observed in type 1 diabetes patients in all four CD4+ subsets. At VDJ recombination sites, patients with type 1 diabetes made fewer insertions and deleted more nucleotides, a pattern implying thymic rearrangement abnormalities.

A single peripheral blood draw of approximately 0.11 L on average was collected from each donor into heparinised tubes. Using a panel that included CD45RO, CCR7, CD25, CD127, CD95 and CD27, naive, central memory, regulatory and stem cell-like memory CD4+ T cells were sorted on a BD FACSAria II. Purity was above 95% for every sorted population. PBMCs were separated immediately by Lymphoprep density gradient centrifugation and were stained directly, without being cultured. So that batch effects would be minimized, each experiment stained and sorted samples in pairs, pairing one healthy donor with one patient. About this clone itself: Its antigen is unknown. No base quality information exists; no much larger clone differs at one position.

The sample was naive CD4+ T cells from blood. The sample's cell subset or site label, decoded: true naive CD4+ T cells. This TCR came from a woman younger than 30 in good health.

At the DNA level, the sequence is TGTGCCAGCAGCTCCATCGGACTAGCGGGAGGGGGGCCCTCCTACGAGCAGTACTTC. Its amino acids are CASSSIGLAGGGPSYEQYF. In this chain, TRBV7-2 is recombined with TRBJ2-7; 15 bases in the junction line up with TRBD2. The CDR3 holds 19 amino acids from the cysteine to the phenylalanine. Solely the CDR3 DNA is kept, with 57 bases framed from the first base. The germline V gene sets CDR1 to SGHTA and CDR2 to FQGNSA. V ends up 4 bases short and J 0 bases short, with an unmatched junction base count of 10.